This T cell receptor (beta chain) appears in the sequencing data of a study of blood T cell repertoires in COVID-19. Assay: immunoSEQ multiplex PCR; the TCRdb copy retains only in-frame clones and omits some. The sample has 90,000 to 110,000 clones, around 86% seen once. The clonotype was recovered from a man at least 80 years old with acute or convalescent COVID-19. Material for sequencing was peripheral blood.

The CDR3: CASGPPGWKQFF. Written as DNA, the CDR3 is TGTGCCAGCGGCCCCCCAGGTTGGAAGCAGTTCTTC. This chain connects TRBV28 to TRBJ2-1, with D hard to call. Germline CDR1 reads MDHEN; CDR2 reads SYDVKM. CDR3 length: 12 amino acids. The germline V and J ends were trimmed by 8 bases and 11 bases, with 16 bases remaining between them.